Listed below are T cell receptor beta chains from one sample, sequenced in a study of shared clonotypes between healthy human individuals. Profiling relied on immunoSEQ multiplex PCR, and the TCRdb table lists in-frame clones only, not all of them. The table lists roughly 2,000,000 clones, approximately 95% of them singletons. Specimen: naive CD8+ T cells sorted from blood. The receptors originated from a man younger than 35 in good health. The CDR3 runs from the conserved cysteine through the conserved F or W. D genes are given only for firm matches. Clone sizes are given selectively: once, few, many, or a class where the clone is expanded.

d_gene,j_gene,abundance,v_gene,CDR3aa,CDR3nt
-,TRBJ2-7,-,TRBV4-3,CASSQASEQYF,TGCGCCAGCAGCCAAGCAAGCGAGCAGTACTTC
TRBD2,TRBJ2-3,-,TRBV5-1,CASSSRGLAGLADTQYF,TGCGCCAGCAGTTCCCGGGGACTAGCGGGATTGGCAGATACGCAGTATTTT
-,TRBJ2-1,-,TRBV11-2,CASTRPTGNEQFF,TGTGCCAGCACCCGACCGACGGGCAATGAGCAGTTCTTC
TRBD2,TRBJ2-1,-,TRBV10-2,CASSEWTSGDDEQFF,TGCGCCAGCAGTGAGTGGACTAGCGGGGACGATGAGCAGTTCTTC
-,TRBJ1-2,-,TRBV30,CAWGDTGRLQGYTF,TGTGCCTGGGGGGACACCGGAAGGCTACAAGGCTACACCTTC
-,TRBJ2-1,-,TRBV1,CTSRIWGSSYNEQFF,TGCACCAGTAGAATCTGGGGGAGCTCCTACAATGAGCAGTTCTTC
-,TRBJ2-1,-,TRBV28,CASSLTDIHNEQFF,TGTGCCAGCAGCCTAACGGACATTCACAATGAGCAGTTCTTC
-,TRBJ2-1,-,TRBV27,CASAMGSYNEQFF,TGTGCCTCTGCCATGGGCTCCTACAATGAGCAGTTCTTC
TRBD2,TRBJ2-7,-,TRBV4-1,CASSLVLAGTEQYF,TGCGCCAGCAGCCTTGTACTAGCGGGAACCGAGCAGTACTTC
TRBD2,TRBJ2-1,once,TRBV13,CASSLVASGPNEQFF,TGTGCCAGCAGCTTAGTGGCTAGCGGTCCCAATGAGCAGTTCTTC
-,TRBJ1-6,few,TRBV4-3,CASSQDRFRDSPLHF,TGCGCCAGCAGCCAAGATAGATTCCGCGATTCACCCCTCCACTTT
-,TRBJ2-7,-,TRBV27,CASSLKGTTYEQYF,TGTGCCAGCAGTTTGAAGGGCACCACCTACGAGCAGTACTTC
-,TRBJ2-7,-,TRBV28,CASSLAAYEQYF,TGTGCCAGCAGTTTGGCAGCTTACGAGCAGTACTTC
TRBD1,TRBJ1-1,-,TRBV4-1,CASSHPGQGEAFF,TGCGCCAGCAGCCACCCGGGACAGGGTGAAGCTTTCTTT
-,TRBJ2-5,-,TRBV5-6,CASSLLEETQYF,TGTGCCAGCAGCTTGCTGGAAGAGACCCAGTACTTC
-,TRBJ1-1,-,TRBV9,CASSTQQGIGGEAFF,TGTGCCAGCAGTACTCAACAGGGAATTGGGGGTGAAGCTTTCTTT
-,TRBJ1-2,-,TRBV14,CASSSDPGVDGYTF,TGTGCCAGCAGCTCTGACCCAGGGGTTGATGGCTACACCTTC
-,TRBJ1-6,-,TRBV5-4,CASRMGGTNSPLHF,TGTGCCAGCAGAATGGGGGGTACTAATTCACCCCTCCACTTT